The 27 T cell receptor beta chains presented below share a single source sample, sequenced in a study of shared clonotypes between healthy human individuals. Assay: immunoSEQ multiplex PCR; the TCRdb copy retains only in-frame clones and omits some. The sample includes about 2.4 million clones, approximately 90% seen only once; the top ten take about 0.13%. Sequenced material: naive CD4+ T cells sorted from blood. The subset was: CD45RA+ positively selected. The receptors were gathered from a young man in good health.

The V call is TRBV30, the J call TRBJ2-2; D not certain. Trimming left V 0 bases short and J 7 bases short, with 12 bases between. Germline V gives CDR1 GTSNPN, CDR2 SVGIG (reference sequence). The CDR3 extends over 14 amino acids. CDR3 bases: TGTGCCTGGAGTGTACTTCCCGGCATCGGGGAGCTGTTTTTT. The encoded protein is CAWSVLPGIGELFF. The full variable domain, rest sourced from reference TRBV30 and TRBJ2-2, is SQTIHQWPATLVQPVGSPLSLECTVEGTSNPNLYWYRQAAGRGLQLLFYSVGIGQISSEVPQNLSASRPQDRQFILSSKKLLLSDSGFYLCAWSVLPGIGELFFGEGSRLTVL.

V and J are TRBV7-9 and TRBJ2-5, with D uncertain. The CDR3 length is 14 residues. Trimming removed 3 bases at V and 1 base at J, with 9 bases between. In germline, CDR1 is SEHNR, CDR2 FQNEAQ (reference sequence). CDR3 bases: TGTGCCAGCAGCTTGTCTCGGACCCAAGAGACCCAGTACTTC. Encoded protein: CASSLSRTQETQYF.

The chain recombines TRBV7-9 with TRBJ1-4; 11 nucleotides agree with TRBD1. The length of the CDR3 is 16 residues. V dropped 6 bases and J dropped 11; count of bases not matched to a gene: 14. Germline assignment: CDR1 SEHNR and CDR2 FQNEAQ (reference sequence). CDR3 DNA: TGTGCCAGCAGTACTTTCCCGGGACAGGGGGAAGGTAAACTGTTTTTT. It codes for CASSTFPGQGEGKLFF.

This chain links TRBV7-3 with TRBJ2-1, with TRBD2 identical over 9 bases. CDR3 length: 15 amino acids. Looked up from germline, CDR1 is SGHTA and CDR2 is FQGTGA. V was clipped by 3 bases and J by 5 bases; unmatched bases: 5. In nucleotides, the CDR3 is TGTGCCAGCAGCTTTGAAGGACTAGCGAACAATGAGCAGTTCTTC. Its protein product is CASSFEGLANNEQFF.

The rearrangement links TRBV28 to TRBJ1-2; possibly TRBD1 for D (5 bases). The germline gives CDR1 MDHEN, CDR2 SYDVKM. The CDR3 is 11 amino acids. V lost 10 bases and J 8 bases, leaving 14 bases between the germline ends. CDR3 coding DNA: TGTGCCACCACAGGTGGTCGCGGCTACACCTTC. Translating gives CATTGGRGYTF.

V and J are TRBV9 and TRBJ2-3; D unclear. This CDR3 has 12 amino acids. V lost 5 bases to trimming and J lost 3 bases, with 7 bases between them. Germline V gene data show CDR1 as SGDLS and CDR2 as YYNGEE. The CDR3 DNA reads TGTGCCAGCAGTCTAGAGACAGATACGCAGTATTTT. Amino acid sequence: CASSLETDTQYF.

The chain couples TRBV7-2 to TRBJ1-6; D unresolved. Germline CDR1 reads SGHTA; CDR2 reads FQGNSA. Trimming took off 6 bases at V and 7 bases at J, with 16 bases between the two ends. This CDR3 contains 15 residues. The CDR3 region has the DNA TGTGCCAGCAGAACCGACAAGGCGGGGAATTCACCCCTCCACTTT. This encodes CASRTDKAGNSPLHF.

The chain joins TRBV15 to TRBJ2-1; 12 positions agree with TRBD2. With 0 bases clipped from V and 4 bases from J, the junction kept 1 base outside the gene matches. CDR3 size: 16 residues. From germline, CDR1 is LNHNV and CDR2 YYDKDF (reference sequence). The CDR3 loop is CATSRDGTSGYNEQFF. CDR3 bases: TGTGCCACCAGCAGAGATGGGACTAGCGGGTACAATGAGCAGTTCTTC.

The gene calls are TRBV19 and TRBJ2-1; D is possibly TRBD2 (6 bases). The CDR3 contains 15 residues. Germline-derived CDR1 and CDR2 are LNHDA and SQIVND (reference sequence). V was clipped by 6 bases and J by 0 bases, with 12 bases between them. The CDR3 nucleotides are TGTGCCAGTAGAAAACTAGCTAACTCCTACAATGAGCAGTTCTTC. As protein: CASRKLANSYNEQFF.

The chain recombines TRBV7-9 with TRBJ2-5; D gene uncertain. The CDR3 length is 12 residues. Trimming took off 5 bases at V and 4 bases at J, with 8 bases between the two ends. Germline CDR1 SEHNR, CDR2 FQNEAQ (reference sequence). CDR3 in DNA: TGTGCCAGCAGCAGACAAGGAGAGACCCAGTACTTC. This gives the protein CASSRQGETQYF.

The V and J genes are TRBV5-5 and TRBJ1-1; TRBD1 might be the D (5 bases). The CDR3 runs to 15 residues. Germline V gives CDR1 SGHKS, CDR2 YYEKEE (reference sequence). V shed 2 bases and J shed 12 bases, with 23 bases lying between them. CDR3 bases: TGTGCCAGCAGCTTCGACGGACAAATGCAAGTCCCCCCTTTCTTT. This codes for CASSFDGQMQVPPFF.

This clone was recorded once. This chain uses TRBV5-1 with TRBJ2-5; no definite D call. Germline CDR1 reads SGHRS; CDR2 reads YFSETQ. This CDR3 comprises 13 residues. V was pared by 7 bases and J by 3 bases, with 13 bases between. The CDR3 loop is CASRLAGKETQYF. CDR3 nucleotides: TGCGCCAGCCGACTCGCCGGCAAAGAGACCCAGTACTTC.

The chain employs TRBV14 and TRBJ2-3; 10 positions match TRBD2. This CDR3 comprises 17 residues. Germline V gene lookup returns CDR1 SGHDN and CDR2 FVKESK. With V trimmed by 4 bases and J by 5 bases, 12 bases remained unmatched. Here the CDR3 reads CASSPKPRTSGRDTQYF. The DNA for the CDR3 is TGTGCCAGCAGCCCAAAGCCCCGGACTAGCGGACGAGATACGCAGTATTTT.

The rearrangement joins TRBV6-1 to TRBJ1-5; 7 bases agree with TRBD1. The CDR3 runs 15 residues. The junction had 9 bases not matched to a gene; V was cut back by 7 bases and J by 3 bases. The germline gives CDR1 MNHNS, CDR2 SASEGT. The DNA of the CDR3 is TGTGCCAGCAAACCCAGGGGGATCGACAATCAGCCCCAGCATTTT. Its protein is CASKPRGIDNQPQHF.

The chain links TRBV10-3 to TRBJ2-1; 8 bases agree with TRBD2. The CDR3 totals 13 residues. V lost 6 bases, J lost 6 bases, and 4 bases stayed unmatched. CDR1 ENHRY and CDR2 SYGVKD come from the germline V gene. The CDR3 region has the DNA TGTGCCATCAGAACGGGAGGGTCCAATGAGCAGTTCTTC. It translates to CAIRTGGSNEQFF.

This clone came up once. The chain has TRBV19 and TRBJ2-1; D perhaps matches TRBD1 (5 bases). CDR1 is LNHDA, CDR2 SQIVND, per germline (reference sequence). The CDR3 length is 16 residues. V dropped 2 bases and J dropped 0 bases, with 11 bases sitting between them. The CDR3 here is CASSISKQGSYNEQFF. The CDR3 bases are TGTGCCAGTAGTATATCAAAGCAGGGCTCCTACAATGAGCAGTTCTTC.

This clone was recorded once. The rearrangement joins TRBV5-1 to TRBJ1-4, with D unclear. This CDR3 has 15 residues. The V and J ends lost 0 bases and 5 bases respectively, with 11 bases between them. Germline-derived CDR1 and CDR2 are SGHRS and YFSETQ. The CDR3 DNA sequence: TGCGCCAGCAGCTTGGAAGGCAGGTTGAATGAAAAACTGTTTTTT. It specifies CASSLEGRLNEKLFF.

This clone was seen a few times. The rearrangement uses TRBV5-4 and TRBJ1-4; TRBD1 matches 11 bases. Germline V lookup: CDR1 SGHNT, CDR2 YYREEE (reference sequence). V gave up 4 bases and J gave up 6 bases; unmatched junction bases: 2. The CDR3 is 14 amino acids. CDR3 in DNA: TGTGCCAGCAGCGAGGACAGGGGGCATGAAAAACTGTTTTTT. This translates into CASSEDRGHEKLFF.

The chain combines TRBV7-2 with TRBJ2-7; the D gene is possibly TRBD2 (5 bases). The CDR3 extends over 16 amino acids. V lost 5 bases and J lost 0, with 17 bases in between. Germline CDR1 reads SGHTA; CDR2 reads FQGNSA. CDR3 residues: CASSRLIESGSYEQYF. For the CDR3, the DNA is TGTGCCAGCAGCCGACTTATTGAGAGCGGCTCCTACGAGCAGTACTTC.

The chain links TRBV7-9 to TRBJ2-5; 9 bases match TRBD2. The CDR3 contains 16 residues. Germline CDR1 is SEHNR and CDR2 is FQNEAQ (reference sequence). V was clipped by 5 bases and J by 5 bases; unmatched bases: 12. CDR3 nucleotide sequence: TGTGCCAGCAGCCCGGAGGCGGGGGGGCGGTTGGAGACCCAGTACTTC. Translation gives CASSPEAGGRLETQYF.

CDR3 DNA: TGTGCCACCAGCAGAGGGGGACTAGCGGACTCCTACGAGCAGTACTTC. This sequence encodes CATSRGGLADSYEQYF. V is TRBV15 and J is TRBJ2-7; 11 bases map to TRBD2. The V gene end was trimmed by 1 base and the J gene end by 0 bases; junction bases not matched to a gene: 2. Looked up from germline, CDR1 is LNHNV and CDR2 is YYDKDF (reference sequence). The CDR3 covers 16 residues.

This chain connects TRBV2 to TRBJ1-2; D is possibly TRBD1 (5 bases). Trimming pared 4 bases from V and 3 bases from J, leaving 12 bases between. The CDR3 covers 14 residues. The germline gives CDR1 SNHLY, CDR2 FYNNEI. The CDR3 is CASSARTGDYGYTF. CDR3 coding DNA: TGTGCCAGCAGTGCCCGGACGGGGGACTATGGCTACACCTTC.

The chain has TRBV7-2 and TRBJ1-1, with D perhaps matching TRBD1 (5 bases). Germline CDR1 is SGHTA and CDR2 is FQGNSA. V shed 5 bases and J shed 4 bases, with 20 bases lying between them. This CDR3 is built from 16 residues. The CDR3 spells CASSDRDAWVGTEAFF. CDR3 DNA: TGTGCCAGCAGCGACCGGGACGCCTGGGTGGGCACTGAAGCTTTCTTT. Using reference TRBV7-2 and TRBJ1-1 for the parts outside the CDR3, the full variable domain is GAGVSQSPSNKVTEKGKDVELRCDPISGHTALYWYRQSLGQGLEFLIYFQGNSAPDKSGLPSDRFSAERTGGSVSTLTIQRTQQEDSAVYLCASSDRDAWVGTEAFFGQGTRLTVV.

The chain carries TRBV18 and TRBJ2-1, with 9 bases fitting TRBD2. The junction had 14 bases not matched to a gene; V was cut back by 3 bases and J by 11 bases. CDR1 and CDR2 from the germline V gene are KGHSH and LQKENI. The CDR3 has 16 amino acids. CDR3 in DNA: TGTGCCAGCTCACCCTTTAGCGGGGGCGAATCCGTACAGCAGTTCTTC. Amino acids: CASSPFSGGESVQQFF.

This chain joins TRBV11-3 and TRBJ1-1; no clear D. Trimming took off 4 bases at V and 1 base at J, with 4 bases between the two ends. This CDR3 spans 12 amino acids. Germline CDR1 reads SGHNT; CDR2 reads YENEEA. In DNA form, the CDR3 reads TGTGCCAGCAGCTCCCGGAACACTGAAGCTTTCTTT. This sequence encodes CASSSRNTEAFF. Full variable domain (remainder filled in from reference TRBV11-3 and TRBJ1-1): EAGVVQSPRYKIIEKKQPVAFWCNPISGHNTLYWYLQNLGQGPELLIRYENEEAVDDSQLPKDRFSAERLKGVDSTLKIQPAELGDSAVYLCASSSRNTEAFFGQGTRLTVV.

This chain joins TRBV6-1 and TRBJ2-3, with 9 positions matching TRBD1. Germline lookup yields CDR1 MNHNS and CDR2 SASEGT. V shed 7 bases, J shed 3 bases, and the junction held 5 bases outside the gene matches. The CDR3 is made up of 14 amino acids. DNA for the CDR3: TGTGCCAGCATGGTGGACAGGGGAACAGATACGCAGTATTTT. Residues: CASMVDRGTDTQYF.

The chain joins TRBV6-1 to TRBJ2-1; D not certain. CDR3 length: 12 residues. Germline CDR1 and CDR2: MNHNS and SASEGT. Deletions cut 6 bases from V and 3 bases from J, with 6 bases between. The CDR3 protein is CASRPNYNEQFF. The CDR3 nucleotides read TGTGCCAGCAGGCCTAACTACAATGAGCAGTTCTTC.